These 8 T cell receptor beta chains were sequenced from one sample in a study of T-cell reconstitution after alpha-beta-depleted transplantation in children. TCRbeta library preparation incorporated unique molecular identifiers. TCRdb reprocessed the PCR reads via MiXCR and lists one record per CDR3 protein. The sample yields around 670,000 distinct CDR3 sequences, around 12% seen once. Sequences were derived from PBMCs, sampled before TCRalphabeta/CD19-depleted stem cell transplant. Source of these receptors: a girl aged 2-15 years with congenital amegakaryocytic thrombocytopenia, due to receive a stem cell transplant.

The table lists this clonotype with a few counts. V is TRBV29-1 and J is TRBJ2-3; no reliable D call. Per germline, CDR1 SQVTM and CDR2 ANQGSEA. CDR3 length: 11 residues. V was pared by 6 bases and J by 2 bases, with 6 bases between. CDR3 sequence (DNA): TGCAGCGTCGCGGACACAGATACGCAGTATTTT. This encodes CSVADTDTQYF.

The sample holds many counts of this clonotype. The rearrangement links TRBV5-1 to TRBJ1-1; D might be TRBD1 (6 bases). Germline lookup yields CDR1 SGHRS and CDR2 YFSETQ. This CDR3 has 15 amino acids. Between the trimmed V and J ends, which lost 3 bases and 3 bases, there was a span of 15 bases. The CDR3 loop is CASSWEMTGYTEAFF. The CDR3 DNA is TGCGCCAGCAGCTGGGAAATGACAGGATACACTGAAGCTTTCTTT.

The chain couples TRBV7-9 to TRBJ2-1, with 8 nucleotides matching TRBD2. J gave up 0 bases and V 6 bases, and 7 bases lay outside the gene matches. Germline V gives CDR1 SEHNR, CDR2 FQNEAQ (reference sequence). The CDR3 covers 16 residues. CDR3 protein: CASSPPGGTSYNEQFF. CDR3 bases: TGTGCCAGCAGTCCCCCGGGGGGGACCTCCTACAATGAGCAGTTCTTC. The variable domain in full, completed from reference TRBV7-9 and TRBJ2-1, reads DTGVSQNPRHKITKRGQNVTFRCDPISEHNRLYWYRQTLGQGPEFLTYFQNEAQLEKSRLLSDRFSAERPKGSFSTLEIQRTEQGDSAMYLCASSPPGGTSYNEQFFGPGTRLTVL.

This clonotype was observed at least ten times. The CDR3 coding sequence is TGTGCCAGCAGTCGAACAGATTCCTACGAGCAGTACTTC. It is translated as CASSRTDSYEQYF. This sequence joins TRBV12-3 or TRBV12-4 and TRBJ2-7; no clear D gene. Trimming left V 5 bases short and J 1 base short, with 9 bases between. CDR3 length: 13 amino acids.

This clonotype was found a few times. The rearrangement joins TRBV5-1 to TRBJ2-4; 7 bases match TRBD1. Trimming cost V 0 bases and J 3 bases; bases outside gene matches: 6. This CDR3 has 16 residues. Germline values: CDR1 SGHRS, CDR2 YFSETQ. CDR3 DNA sequence: TGCGCCAGCAGCTTGGAAGGGGGCTACGGCAAAAACATTCAGTACTTC. Translation: CASSLEGGYGKNIQYF.

The CDR3 region has the DNA TGTGCCAGCAGCGGCACTGGGATACAGAGCACCGGGGAGCTGTTTTTT. Translated, it gives CASSGTGIQSTGELFF. This rearrangement joins TRBV5-6 to TRBJ2-2; D gene ambiguous. There are 16 residues in the CDR3. V was cut by 4 bases and J by 4 bases, with 17 bases left in between. Germline values: CDR1 SGHDT, CDR2 YYEEEE.

V gene TRBV5-5 combines with J gene TRBJ1-4; D remains unclear. Germline CDR1 and CDR2: SGHKS and YYEKEE (reference sequence). V was shortened by 2 bases and J by 0 bases, with 8 bases between the two germline ends. The CDR3 totals 15 residues. The CDR3 nucleotides are TGTGCCAGCAGCTTCTCGTGGGCAACTAATGAAAAACTGTTTTTT. Its translation: CASSFSWATNEKLFF.

This clonotype was seen ten or more times. The chain has TRBV19 and TRBJ2-7; no reliable D call. V was cut by 3 bases and J by 0 bases, with 9 bases left in between. This CDR3 is built from 14 residues. Germline assignment: CDR1 LNHDA and CDR2 SQIVND (reference sequence). CDR3 in DNA: TGTGCCAGTAGTATGGCCTTAAGCTCCTACGAGCAGTACTTC. Translating gives CASSMALSSYEQYF.